This T cell receptor beta chain derives from a study of radiotherapy plus CTLA-4 blockade in lung cancer. The data were produced by immunoSEQ multiplex PCR, yet TCRdb's version contains in-frame clones alone and is incomplete. The table records some 66,000 clones, over 75% of them present only once. Those with chemo-refractory metastatic non-small-cell lung cancer were treated with focal radiation combined with CTLA-4 blockade using ipilimumab. The CDR3 is 15 amino acids. V was clipped by 7 bases and J by 4 bases, with 17 bases between them. Germline V gene data show CDR1 as LNHDA and CDR2 as SQIVND (reference sequence).

This clonotype was sampled from a human donor with non-small cell lung cancer who had a partial response to radiotherapy plus ipilimumab. The rearrangement joins TRBV19 to TRBJ1-5; D is perhaps TRBD1 (6 bases). Sample: peripheral blood, taken from a patient treated with radiotherapy plus ipilimumab. The CDR3 bases are TGTGCCAGTAAGAAAGGCAGGGGAGAAAATCAGCCCCAGCATTTT. This encodes CASKKGRGENQPQHF. Drawing the rest from reference TRBV19 and TRBJ1-5, the complete variable domain is DGGITQSPKYLFRKEGQNVTLSCEQNLNHDAMYWYRQDPGQGLRLIYYSQIVNDFQKGDIAEGYSVSREKKESFPLTVTSAQKNPTAFYLCASKKGRGENQPQHFGDGTRLSIL.